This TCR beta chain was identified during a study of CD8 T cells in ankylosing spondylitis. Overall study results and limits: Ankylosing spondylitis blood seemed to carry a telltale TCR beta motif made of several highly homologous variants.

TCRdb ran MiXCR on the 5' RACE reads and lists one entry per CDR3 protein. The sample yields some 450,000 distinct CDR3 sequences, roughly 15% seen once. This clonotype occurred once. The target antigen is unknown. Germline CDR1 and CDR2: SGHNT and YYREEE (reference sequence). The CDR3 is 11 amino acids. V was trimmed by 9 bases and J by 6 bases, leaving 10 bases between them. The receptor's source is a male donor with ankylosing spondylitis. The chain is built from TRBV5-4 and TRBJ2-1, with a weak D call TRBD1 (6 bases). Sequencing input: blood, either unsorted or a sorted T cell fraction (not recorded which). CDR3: CATGQTNEQFF. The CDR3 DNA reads TGTGCCACCGGACAGACCAATGAGCAGTTCTTC.